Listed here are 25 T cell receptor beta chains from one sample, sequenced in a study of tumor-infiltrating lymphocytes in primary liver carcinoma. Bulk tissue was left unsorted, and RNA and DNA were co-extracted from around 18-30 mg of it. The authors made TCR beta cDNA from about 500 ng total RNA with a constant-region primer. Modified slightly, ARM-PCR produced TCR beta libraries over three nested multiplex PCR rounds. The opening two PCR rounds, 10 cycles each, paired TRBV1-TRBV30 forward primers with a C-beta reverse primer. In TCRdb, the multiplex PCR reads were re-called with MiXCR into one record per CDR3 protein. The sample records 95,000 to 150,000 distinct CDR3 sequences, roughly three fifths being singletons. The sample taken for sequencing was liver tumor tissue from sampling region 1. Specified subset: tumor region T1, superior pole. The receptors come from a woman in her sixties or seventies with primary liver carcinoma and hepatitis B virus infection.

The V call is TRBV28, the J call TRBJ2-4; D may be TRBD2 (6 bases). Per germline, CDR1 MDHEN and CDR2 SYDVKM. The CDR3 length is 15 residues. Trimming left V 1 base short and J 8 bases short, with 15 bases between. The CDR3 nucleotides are TGTGCCAGCAGTTTATCCGGGAGTACTTCACACATTCAGTACTTC. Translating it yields CASSLSGSTSHIQYF.

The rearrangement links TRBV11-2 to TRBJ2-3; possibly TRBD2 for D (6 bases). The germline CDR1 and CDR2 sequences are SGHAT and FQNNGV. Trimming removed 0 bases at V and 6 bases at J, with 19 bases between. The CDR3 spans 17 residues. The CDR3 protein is CASSLDLLAGFFDTQYF. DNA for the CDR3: TGTGCCAGCAGCTTAGATCTACTAGCAGGCTTTTTTGATACGCAGTATTTT.

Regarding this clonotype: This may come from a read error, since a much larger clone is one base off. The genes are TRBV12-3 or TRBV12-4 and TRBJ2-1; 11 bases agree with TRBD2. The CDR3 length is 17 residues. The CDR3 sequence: CPSSLEWTSGLYNEQFF. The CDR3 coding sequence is TGTCCCAGCAGTTTAGAGTGGACTAGCGGGTTGTACAATGAGCAGTTCTTC.

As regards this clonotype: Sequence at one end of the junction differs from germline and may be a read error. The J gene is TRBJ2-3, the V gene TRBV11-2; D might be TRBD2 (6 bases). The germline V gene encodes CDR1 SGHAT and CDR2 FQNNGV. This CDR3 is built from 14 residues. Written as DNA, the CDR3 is TGTGCCAACAGCTTAGAGTCTAGCGTGAGGTCACAGTATTTT. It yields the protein CANSLESSVRSQYF.

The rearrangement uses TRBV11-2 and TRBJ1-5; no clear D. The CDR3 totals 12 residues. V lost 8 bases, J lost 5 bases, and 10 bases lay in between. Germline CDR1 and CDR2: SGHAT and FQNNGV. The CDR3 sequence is CASLGRYQPQHF. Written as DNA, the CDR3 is TGTGCCAGCTTAGGTCGGTATCAGCCCCAGCATTTT.

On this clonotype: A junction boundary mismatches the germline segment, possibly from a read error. Here the CDR3 DNA reads TGTGCCAGCAGCCCTCGGGGTAGAGGGAATAATGAGCAGCTCTTC. Protein product: CASSPRGRGNNEQLF. The chain links TRBV11-3 to TRBJ2-1; maybe TRBD2 (5 bases). The CDR3 consists of 15 residues. CDR1 and CDR2 from the germline V gene are SGHNT and YENEEA.

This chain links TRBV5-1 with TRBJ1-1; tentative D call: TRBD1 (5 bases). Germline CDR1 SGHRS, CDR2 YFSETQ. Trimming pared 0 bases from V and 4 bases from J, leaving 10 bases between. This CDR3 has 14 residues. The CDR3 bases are TGCGCCAGCAGCTTGGTCTCAGGGCTCACTGAAGCTTTCTTT. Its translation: CASSLVSGLTEAFF.

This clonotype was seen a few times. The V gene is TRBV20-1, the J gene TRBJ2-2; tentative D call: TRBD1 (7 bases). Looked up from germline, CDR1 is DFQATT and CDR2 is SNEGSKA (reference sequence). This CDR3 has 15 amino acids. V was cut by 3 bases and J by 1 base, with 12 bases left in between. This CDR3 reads CSARGQGGNTGELFF. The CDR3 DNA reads TGCAGTGCTAGGGGGCAGGGGGGGAACACCGGGGAGCTGTTTTTT.

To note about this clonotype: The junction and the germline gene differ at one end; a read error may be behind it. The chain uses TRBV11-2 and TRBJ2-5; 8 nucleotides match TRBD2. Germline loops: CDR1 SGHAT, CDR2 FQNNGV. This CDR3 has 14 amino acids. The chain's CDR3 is CASSWTSRQEIQYF. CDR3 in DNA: TGTGCCAGCAGCTGGACTAGCAGGCAAGAGATCCAGTACTTC.

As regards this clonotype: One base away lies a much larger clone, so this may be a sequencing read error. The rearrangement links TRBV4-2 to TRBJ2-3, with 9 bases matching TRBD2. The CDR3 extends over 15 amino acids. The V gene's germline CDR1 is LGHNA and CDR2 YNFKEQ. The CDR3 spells CAISQDLTSGDTQYF. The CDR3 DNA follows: TGTGCCATCAGCCAAGACCTGACTAGCGGAGATACGCAGTATTTT.

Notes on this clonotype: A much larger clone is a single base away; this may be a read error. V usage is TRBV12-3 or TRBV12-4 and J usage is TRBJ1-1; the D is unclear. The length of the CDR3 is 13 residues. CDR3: CVSSPRMGTEAFF. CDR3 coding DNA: TGTGTCAGCAGCCCTAGGATGGGAACTGAAGCTTTCTTT.

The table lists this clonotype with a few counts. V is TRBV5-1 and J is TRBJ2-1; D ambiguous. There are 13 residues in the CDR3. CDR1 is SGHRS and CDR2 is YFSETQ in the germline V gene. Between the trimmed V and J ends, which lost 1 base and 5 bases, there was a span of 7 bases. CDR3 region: CASSLLADNEQFF. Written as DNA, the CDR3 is TGCGCCAGCAGCTTGCTGGCGGACAATGAGCAGTTCTTC.

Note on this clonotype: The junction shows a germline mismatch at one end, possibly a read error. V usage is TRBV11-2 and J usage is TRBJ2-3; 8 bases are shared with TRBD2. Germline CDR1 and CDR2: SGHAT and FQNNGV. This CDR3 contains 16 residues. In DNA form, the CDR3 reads TGTGCCAGCAGCTTAGATGACCGGACTAGCACTGATACGCTGTATTTT. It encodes CASSLDDRTSTDTLYF. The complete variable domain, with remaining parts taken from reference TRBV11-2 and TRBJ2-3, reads EAGVAQSPRYKIIEKRQSVAFWCNPISGHATLYWYQQILGQGPKLLIQFQNNGVVDDSQLPKDRFSAERLKGVDSTLKIQPAKLEDSAVYLCASSLDDRTSTDTLYFGPGTRLTVL.

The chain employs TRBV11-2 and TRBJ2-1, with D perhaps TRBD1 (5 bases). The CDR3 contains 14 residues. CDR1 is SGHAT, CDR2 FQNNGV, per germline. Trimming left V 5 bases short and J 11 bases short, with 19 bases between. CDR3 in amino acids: CASSPPAVAGKQFF. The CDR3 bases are TGTGCCAGCAGCCCCCCGGCGGTAGCAGGGAAGCAGTTCTTC.

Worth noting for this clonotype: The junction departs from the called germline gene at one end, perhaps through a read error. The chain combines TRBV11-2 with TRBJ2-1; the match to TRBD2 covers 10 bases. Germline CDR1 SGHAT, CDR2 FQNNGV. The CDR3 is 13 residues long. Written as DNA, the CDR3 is TGTACCAGCAGCTGGACTAGCGGTTGTAAGCAGTTCTTC. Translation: CTSSWTSGCKQFF.

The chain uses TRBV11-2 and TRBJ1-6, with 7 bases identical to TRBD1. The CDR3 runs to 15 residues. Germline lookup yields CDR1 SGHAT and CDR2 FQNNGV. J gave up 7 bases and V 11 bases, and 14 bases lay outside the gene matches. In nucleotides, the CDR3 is TGTGCCCTCAGCTGGATAGGGGGCGGGAATTCACCCCTCCACTTT. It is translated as CALSWIGGGNSPLHF.

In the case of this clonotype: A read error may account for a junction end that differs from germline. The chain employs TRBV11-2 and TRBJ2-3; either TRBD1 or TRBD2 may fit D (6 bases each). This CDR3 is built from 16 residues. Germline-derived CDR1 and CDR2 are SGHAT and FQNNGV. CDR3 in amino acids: CASGLILTGDKDTQYF. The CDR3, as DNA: TGTGCCAGCGGCTTAATATTGACGGGGGACAAAGATACGCAGTATTTT.

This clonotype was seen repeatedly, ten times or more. CDR3 residues: CASSRTESYEQYF. The CDR3 nucleotides are TGTGCCAGCAGCCGAACAGAGTCCTACGAGCAGTACTTC. The rearrangement joins TRBV12-3 or TRBV12-4 to TRBJ2-7; D gene ambiguous. CDR3 length: 13 amino acids. Trimming left V 6 bases short and J 1 base short, with 10 bases between.

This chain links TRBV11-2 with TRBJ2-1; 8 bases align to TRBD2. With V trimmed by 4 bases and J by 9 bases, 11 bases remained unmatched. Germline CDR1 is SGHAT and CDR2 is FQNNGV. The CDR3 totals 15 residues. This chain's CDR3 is CASSSLRTSGSEQFF. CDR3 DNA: TGTGCCAGCAGCTCACTTCGAACTAGCGGCAGTGAGCAGTTCTTC.

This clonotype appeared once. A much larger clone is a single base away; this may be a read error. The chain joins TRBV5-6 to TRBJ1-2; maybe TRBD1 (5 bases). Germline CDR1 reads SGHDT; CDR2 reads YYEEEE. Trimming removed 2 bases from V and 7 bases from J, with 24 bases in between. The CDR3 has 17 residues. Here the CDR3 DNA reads TGTGCCAGCAGCTTACTTGACATTCACGGGGGTCTTGGTGGCTACACCTTC. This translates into CASSLLDIHGGLGGYTF.

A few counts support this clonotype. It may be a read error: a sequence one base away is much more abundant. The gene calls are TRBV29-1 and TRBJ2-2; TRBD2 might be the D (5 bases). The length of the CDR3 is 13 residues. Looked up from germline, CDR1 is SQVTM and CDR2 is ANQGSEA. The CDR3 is CSVEEVKTGELSF. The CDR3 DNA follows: TGCAGCGTTGAAGAGGTTAAAACCGGGGAGCTGTCTTTT.

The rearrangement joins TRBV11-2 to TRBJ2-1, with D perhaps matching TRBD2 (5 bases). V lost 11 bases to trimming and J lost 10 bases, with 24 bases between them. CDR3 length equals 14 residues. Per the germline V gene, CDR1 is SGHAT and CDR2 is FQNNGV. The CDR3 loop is CAGGPDSRYREQFF. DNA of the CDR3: TGTGCCGGCGGCCCGGACTCGAGGTATAGGGAGCAGTTCTTC.

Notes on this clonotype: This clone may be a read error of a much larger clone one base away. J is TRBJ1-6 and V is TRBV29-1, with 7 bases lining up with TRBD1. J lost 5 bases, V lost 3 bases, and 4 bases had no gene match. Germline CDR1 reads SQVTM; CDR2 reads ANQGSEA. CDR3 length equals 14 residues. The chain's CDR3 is CSVDEGTDNSPLHF. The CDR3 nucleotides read TGCAGCGTTGATGAGGGGACAGATAATTCACCCCTCCACTTT.

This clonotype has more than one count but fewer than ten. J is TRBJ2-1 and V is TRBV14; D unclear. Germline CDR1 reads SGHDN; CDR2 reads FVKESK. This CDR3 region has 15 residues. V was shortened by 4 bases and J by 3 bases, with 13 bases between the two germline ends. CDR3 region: CASSPPETYYNEQFF. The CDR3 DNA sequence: TGTGCCAGCAGCCCCCCCGAGACCTACTACAATGAGCAGTTCTTC.

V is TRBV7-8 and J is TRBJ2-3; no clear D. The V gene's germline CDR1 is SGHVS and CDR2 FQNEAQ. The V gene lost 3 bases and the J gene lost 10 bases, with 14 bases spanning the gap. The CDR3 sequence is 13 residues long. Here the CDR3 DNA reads TGTGCCAGCAGCTTCAGCCCCCTAAATGCGCAGTATTTT. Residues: CASSFSPLNAQYF. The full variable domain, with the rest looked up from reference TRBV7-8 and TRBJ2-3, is GAGVSQSPRYKVAKRGQDVALRCDPISGHVSLFWYQQALGQGPEFLTYFQNEAQLDKSGLPSDRFFAERPEGSVSTLKIQRTQQEDSAVYLCASSFSPLNAQYFGPGTRLTVL.